A single sample gave rise to the 5 T cell receptor beta chains below, sequenced in a study of blood T cells in healthy people across ages. Using a J-beta primer mix together with a sample-barcoded 5' primer, a second PCR was run for 7 to 11 cycles. MiXCR, applied by TCRdb to the 5' RACE reads, yields one record per CDR3 protein. The sample holds some 1.5 million distinct CDR3 sequences, roughly 28% seen once. The sample consisted of blood. These receptors originate from a woman in her twenties or thirties in good health.

This clonotype was seen more than once but under ten times. This chain connects TRBV5-1 to TRBJ2-7; 7 positions agree with TRBD2. The CDR3 covers 16 residues. V was pared by 4 bases and J by 2 bases, with 12 bases of the junction left unmatched. Germline V gives CDR1 SGHRS, CDR2 YFSETQ. The CDR3 DNA follows: TGCGCCAGCAGCCCCAATATGGCTAGCGGAACCTACGAGCAGTACTTC. Translating gives CASSPNMASGTYEQYF.

This clonotype has only a few counts. The genes are TRBV7-9 and TRBJ1-2; maybe TRBD1 (6 bases). The germline gives CDR1 SEHNR, CDR2 FQNEAQ (reference sequence). V lost 5 bases and J lost 4, with 14 bases in between. This CDR3 is built from 14 residues. The CDR3 protein is CASSAIGGGYGYTF. The CDR3 region has the DNA TGTGCCAGCAGCGCTATAGGGGGGGGCTATGGCTACACCTTC.

A word on this clonotype: Sequence at one end of the junction differs from germline and may be a read error. The chain has TRBV9 and TRBJ2-5; TRBD2 matches 7 bases. Germline CDR1 SGDLS, CDR2 YYNGEE. CDR3 size: 16 residues. CDR3 sequence (DNA): TGTGCCAGCAGCGTAGCTCTGGCTAGCGGACAAGAGGCCCAGTACTTC. Translation: CASSVALASGQEAQYF.

The chain combines TRBV12-3 or TRBV12-4 with TRBJ1-2; TRBD1 is a possible D gene (6 bases). The CDR3 covers 14 residues. V lost 6 bases and J lost 3, with 14 bases in between. CDR3 coding DNA: TGTGCCAGCAGCGAAACAGGGCTGGACTATGGCTACACCTTC. Protein: CASSETGLDYGYTF.

This clonotype occurred many times. This chain uses TRBV5-6 with TRBJ2-7; a possible D gene is TRBD1 (6 bases). Germline V gene lookup returns CDR1 SGHDT and CDR2 YYEEEE. The CDR3 spans 16 residues. The V end lost 6 bases, the J end lost 5 bases, and 24 bases lay between the germline ends. The CDR3 bases are TGTGCCAGCACCCGCAGGGGCGAAGCCTTCATCCACGAGCAGTACTTC. Amino acid sequence: CASTRRGEAFIHEQYF.